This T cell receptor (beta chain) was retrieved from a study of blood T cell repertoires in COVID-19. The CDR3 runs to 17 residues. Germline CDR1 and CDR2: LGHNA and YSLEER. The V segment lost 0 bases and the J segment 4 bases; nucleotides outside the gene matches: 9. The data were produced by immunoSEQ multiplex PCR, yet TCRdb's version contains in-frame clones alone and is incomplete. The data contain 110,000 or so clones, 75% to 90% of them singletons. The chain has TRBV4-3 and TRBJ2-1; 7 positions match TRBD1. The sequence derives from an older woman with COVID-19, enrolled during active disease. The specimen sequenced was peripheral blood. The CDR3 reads CASSQDPGTQGYNEQFF. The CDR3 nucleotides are TGCGCCAGCAGCCAAGACCCCGGAACACAGGGGTACAATGAGCAGTTCTTC.